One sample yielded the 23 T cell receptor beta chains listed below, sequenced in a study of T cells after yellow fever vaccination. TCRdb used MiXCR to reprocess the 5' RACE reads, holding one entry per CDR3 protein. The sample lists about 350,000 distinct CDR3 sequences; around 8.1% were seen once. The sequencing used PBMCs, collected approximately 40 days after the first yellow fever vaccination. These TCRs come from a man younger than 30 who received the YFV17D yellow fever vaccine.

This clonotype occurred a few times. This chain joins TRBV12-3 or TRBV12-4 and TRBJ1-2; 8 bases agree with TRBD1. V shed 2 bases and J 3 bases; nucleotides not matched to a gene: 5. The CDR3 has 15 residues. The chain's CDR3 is CASSLTTGVDYGYTF. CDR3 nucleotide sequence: TGTGCCAGCAGTTTAACGACAGGGGTAGACTATGGCTACACCTTC.

CDR3 loop: CASSSGKLYSPLHF. CDR3 sequence (DNA): TGTGCCAGCAGCTCAGGGAAATTATATTCACCCCTCCACTTT. The chain combines TRBV3-1 with TRBJ1-6, with D perhaps TRBD1 (5 bases). The CDR3 is made up of 14 amino acids. Trimming removed 5 bases at V and 8 bases at J, with 13 bases between. Germline loops: CDR1 LGHDT, CDR2 YNNKEL (reference sequence).

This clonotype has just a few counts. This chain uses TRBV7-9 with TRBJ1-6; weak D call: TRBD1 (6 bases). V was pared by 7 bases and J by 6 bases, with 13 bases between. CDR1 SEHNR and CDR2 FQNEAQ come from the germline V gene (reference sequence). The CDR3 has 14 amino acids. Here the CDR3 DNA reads TGTGCCAGCACCTTCGGACAGAGTAATTCACCCCTCCACTTT. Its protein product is CASTFGQSNSPLHF.

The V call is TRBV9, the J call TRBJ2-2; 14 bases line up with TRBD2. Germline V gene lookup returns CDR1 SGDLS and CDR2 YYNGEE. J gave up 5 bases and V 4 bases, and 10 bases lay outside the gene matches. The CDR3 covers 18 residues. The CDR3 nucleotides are TGTGCCAGCAGCTCCCGGACTAGCGGGGGGACGGGGACCGGGGAGCTGTTTTTT. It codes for CASSSRTSGGTGTGELFF.

CDR3 DNA sequence: TGTGCCAGCAGTTACTTTGGGCGTGAGCAGTTCTTC. Protein: CASSYFGREQFF. The rearrangement joins TRBV6-5 to TRBJ2-1; no clear D. The ends were cut back, 1 base at V and 9 bases at J, with 7 bases in the middle. This CDR3 is 12 amino acids long. Germline V gene lookup returns CDR1 MNHEY and CDR2 SVGAGI.

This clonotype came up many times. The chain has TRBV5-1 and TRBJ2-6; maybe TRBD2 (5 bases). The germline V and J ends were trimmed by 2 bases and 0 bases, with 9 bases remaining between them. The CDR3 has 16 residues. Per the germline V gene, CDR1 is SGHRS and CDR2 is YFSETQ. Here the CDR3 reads CASSFGDFSGANVLTF. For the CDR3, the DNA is TGCGCCAGCAGCTTCGGGGATTTCTCTGGGGCCAACGTCCTGACTTTC.

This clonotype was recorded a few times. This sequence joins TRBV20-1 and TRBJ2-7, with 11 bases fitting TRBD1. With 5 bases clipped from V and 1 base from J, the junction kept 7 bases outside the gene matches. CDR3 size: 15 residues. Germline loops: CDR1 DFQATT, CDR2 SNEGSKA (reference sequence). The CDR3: CSAQLGTGGSYEQYV. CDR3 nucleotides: TGCAGTGCTCAACTCGGGACAGGGGGATCCTACGAGCAGTACGTC.

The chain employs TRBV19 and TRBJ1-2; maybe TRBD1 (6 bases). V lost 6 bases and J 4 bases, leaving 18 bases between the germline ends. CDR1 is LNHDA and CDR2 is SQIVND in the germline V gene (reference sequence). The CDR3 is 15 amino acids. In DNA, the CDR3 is TGTGCCAGTAGCACGACAGGCTTCGGCGCCTATGGCTACACCTTC. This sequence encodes CASSTTGFGAYGYTF.

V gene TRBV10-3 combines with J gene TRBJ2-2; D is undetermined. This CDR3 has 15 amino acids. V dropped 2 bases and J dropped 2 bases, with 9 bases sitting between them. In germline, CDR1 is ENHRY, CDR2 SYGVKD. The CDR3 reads CAISEVELNTGELFF. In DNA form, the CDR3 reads TGTGCCATCAGTGAGGTAGAGCTAAACACCGGGGAGCTGTTTTTT.

The DNA of the CDR3 is TGCGCCAGCAGCCCGGGACAGCCCTACACTGAAGCTTTCTTT. Its protein product is CASSPGQPYTEAFF. The chain has TRBV5-1 and TRBJ1-1; 7 bases align to TRBD1. This CDR3 is 14 amino acids long. Trimming cost V 4 bases and J 3 bases; bases outside gene matches: 6. Germline V CDR1 and CDR2: SGHRS, YFSETQ.

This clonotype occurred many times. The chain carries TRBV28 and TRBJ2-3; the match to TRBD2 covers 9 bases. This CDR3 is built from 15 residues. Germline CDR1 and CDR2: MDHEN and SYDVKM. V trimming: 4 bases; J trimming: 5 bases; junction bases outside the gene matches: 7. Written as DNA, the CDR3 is TGTGCCAGCAGTTCGGCGGGGGGGCAGGGAGATACGCAGTATTTT. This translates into CASSSAGGQGDTQYF.

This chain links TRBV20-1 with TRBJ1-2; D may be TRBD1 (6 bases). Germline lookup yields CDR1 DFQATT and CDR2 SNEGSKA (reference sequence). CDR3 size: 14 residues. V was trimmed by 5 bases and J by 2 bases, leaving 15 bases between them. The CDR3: CSAPREGGNYGYTF. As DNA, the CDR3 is TGCAGTGCTCCGCGGGAGGGGGGAAACTATGGCTACACCTTC.

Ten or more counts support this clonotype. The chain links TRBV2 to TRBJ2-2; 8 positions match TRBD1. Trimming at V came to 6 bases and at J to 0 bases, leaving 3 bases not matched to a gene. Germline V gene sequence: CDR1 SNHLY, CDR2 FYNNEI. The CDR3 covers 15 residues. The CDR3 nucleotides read TGTGCCAGCAGCAGGACAGGGACGAACACCGGGGAGCTGTTTTTT. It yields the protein CASSRTGTNTGELFF.

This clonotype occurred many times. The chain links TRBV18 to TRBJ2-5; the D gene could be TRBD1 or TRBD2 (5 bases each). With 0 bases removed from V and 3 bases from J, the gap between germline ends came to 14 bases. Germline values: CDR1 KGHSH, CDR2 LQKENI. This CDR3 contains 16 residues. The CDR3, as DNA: TGTGCCAGCTCACCACCGGGGCCTCGGGGCGAAGAGACCCAGTACTTC. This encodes CASSPPGPRGEETQYF.

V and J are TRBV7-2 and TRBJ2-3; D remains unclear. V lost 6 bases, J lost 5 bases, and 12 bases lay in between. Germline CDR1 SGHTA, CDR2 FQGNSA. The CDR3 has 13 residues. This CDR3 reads CASRKVPGDTQYF. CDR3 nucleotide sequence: TGTGCCAGCAGGAAAGTTCCGGGAGATACGCAGTATTTT.

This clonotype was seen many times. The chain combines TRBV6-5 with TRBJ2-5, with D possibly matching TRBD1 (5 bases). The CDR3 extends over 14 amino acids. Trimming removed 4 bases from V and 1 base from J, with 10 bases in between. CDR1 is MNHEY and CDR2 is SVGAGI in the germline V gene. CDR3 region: CASSWAGLQETQYF. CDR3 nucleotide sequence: TGTGCCAGCAGTTGGGCAGGGCTCCAAGAGACCCAGTACTTC.

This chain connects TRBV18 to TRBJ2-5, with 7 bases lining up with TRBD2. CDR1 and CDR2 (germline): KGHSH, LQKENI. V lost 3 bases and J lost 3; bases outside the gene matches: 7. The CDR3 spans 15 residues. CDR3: CASSPRPGGKETQYF. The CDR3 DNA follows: TGTGCCAGCTCACCCCGACCCGGGGGGAAAGAGACCCAGTACTTC.

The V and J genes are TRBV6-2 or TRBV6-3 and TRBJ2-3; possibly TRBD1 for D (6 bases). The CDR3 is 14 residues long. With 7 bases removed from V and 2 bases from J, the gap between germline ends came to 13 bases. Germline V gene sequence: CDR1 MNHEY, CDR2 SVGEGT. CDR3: CASNKGHFTDTQYF. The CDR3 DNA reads TGTGCCAGCAACAAGGGACACTTCACAGATACGCAGTATTTT.

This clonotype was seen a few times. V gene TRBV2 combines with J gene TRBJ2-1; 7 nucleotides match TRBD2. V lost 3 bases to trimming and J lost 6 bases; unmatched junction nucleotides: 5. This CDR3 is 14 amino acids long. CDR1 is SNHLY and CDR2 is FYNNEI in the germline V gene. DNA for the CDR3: TGTGCCAGCAGTGAGGGGGGGTTCGCCAATGAGCAGTTCTTC. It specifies CASSEGGFANEQFF.

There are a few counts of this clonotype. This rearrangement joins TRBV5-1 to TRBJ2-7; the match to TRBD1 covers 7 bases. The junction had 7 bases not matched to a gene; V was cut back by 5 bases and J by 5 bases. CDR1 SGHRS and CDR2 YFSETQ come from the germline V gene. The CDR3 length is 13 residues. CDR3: CASRRQGADEQYF. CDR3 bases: TGCGCCAGCAGACGACAGGGCGCGGACGAGCAGTACTTC.

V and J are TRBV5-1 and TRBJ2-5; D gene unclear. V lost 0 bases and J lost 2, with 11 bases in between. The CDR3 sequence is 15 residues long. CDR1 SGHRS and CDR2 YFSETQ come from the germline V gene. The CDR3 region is CASSLGYGSQETQYF. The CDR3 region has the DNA TGCGCCAGCAGCTTGGGATATGGCAGTCAAGAGACCCAGTACTTC.

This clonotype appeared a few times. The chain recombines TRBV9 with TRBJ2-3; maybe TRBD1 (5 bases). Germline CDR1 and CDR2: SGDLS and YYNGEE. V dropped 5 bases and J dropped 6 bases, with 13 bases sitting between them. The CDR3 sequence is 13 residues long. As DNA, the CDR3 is TGTGCCAGCAGTAAGACAGCCAGGGATACGCAGTATTTT. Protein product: CASSKTARDTQYF.

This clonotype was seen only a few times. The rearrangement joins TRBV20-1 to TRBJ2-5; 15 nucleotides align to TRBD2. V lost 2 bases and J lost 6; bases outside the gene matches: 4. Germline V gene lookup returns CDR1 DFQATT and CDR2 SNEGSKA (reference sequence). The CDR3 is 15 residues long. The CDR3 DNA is TGCAGTGCTAGAAGGACTAGCGGGGGGGCCAAGACCCAGTACTTC. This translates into CSARRTSGGAKTQYF.